Described below is a single T cell receptor (beta chain) sequence and its context. The target antigen is unknown. The data originate from a study of cytomegalovirus exposure and HLA in healthy donors. Study at large: Per a later analysis, the roughly 670 first-cohort and 110 or so validation repertoires shared one platform.

Some clones are missing from TCRdb's copy, which holds only in-frame ones; the method was immunoSEQ multiplex PCR. Here the sample spans approximately 120,000 clones, roughly 95% being singletons. Study-wide results and limits: Specificity of a few CMV-associated chains for CMV antigens was verified in vitro. The study designated 150 or so TCR beta chains cytomegalovirus-associated. In a later analysis, first-cohort TCR clusters were found to tend to co-occur in the 100 to 150 validation repertoires.

The germline CDR1 and CDR2 sequences are DFQATT and SNEGSKA (reference sequence). The length of the CDR3 is 11 residues. The ends were cut back, 2 bases at V and 11 bases at J, with 10 bases in the middle. This TCR derives from a man in his late teens or twenties in good health and CMV-seronegative. Input material: PBMCs. This rearrangement joins TRBV20-1 to TRBJ2-1; D remains ambiguous. The CDR3 reads CSARLDGKQFF. In DNA form, the CDR3 reads TGCAGTGCTAGACTAGACGGCAAGCAGTTCTTC.